Listed below are T cell receptor beta chains from one sample, sequenced in a study of shared clonotypes between healthy human individuals. Sequencing was performed with immunoSEQ multiplex PCR; in TCRdb, only in-frame clones are kept and a portion is missing. The data contain about 2.5 million clones, around 93% of them seen just once; the ten biggest clones take up 0.3% to 0.45%. The specimen was naive CD4+ T cells from PBMCs. Receptor source: a man aged 18 to 29 in good health. Some clones in this sample may be carry-over from other donors' samples. CDR3s include the opening cysteine and the closing phenylalanine or tryptophan. D genes are given only for firm matches. Clone sizes are given selectively: once, few, many, or a class where the clone is expanded.

cdr3_aa,cdr3_nt,clone_size,d_call,cdr3_length,v_call,j_call
CASSHGISQGRGTGELFF,TGCGCCAGCAGCCATGGGATCAGCCAGGGCCGGGGGACCGGGGAGCTGTTTTTT,-,-,18,TRBV4-1,TRBJ2-2
CASSHSGSSYNEQFF,TGCGCCAGCAGCCATTCAGGGAGCTCCTACAATGAGCAGTTCTTC,-,-,15,TRBV5-1,TRBJ2-1
CASSLVAGGAYEQYF,TGTGCCAGCAGCTTGGTGGCCGGCGGAGCCTACGAGCAGTACTTC,-,-,15,TRBV5-5,TRBJ2-7
CASSLYLRAQGHEQYF,TGTGCCAGCAGCTTGTATCTGAGGGCGCAGGGCCACGAGCAGTACTTC,-,-,16,TRBV5-6,TRBJ2-7
CASSLIRVGQETQYF,TGCGCCAGCAGCTTAATACGGGTAGGCCAAGAGACCCAGTACTTC,-,-,15,TRBV5-1,TRBJ2-5
CASSLTGGRDTGELFF,TGTGCCAGCAGTTTAACAGGGGGTCGGGACACCGGGGAGCTGTTTTTT,-,TRBD1,16,TRBV11-2,TRBJ2-2
CASSLSGRARAEAFF,TGTGCCAGCAGCTTATCGGGCAGGGCGAGGGCTGAAGCTTTCTTT,-,-,15,TRBV7-9,TRBJ1-1
CASSLGRGEKLFF,TGTGCCAGCAGCTTAGGCAGGGGAGAAAAACTGTTTTTT,-,-,13,TRBV7-9,TRBJ1-4
CASSLVQAGTYEQYF,TGCGCCAGCAGCTTGGTGCAGGCCGGGACGTACGAGCAGTACTTC,-,-,15,TRBV5-1,TRBJ2-7
CASSATLAGGRRDEQYF,TGTGCCAGTAGTGCCACACTAGCGGGAGGCCGCCGGGACGAGCAGTACTTC,-,TRBD2,17,TRBV19,TRBJ2-7
CASNLGASSYNEQFF,TGCGCCAGCAATCTGGGCGCTAGCTCCTACAATGAGCAGTTCTTC,-,-,15,TRBV4-1,TRBJ2-1
CASSPAGLAIGEQYF,TGCGCCAGCAGCCCGGCGGGACTAGCAATCGGTGAGCAGTACTTC,-,TRBD2,15,TRBV5-1,TRBJ2-7
CASSPQRGSTEAFF,TGTGCCAGCAGTCCACAGCGGGGGAGCACTGAAGCTTTCTTT,-,-,14,TRBV6-6,TRBJ1-1
CASSRGNSITAKSIQYF,TGCGCCAGCAGCCGTGGGAATTCCATTACAGCCAAAAGCATTCAGTACTTC,-,-,17,TRBV5-1,TRBJ2-4
CASSPSGAASTDTQYF,TGTGCCAGCAGCCCTTCCGGCGCAGCAAGCACAGATACGCAGTATTTT,once,-,16,TRBV9,TRBJ2-3
CASSRGRNEKLFF,TGTGCCAGCAGCCGGGGGCGCAATGAAAAACTGTTTTTT,-,-,13,TRBV27,TRBJ1-4
CASSKAATAGETQYF,TGTGCCAGCAGTAAGGCCGCAACCGCGGGAGAGACCCAGTACTTC,-,-,15,TRBV7-2,TRBJ2-5
CASSQGRTGNEKLFF,TGTGCCAGCAGTCAGGGACGGACGGGTAATGAAAAACTGTTTTTT,-,-,15,TRBV6-6,TRBJ1-4
CASSTWGLAGGPLHNEQFF,TGTGCCAGCAGCACATGGGGACTAGCGGGAGGGCCTCTCCACAATGAGCAGTTCTTC,once,TRBD2,19,TRBV9,TRBJ2-1
CASSERRTGERIYGYTF,TGTGCCAGCAGTGAACGGAGGACAGGGGAAAGAATCTATGGCTACACCTTC,-,TRBD1,17,TRBV2,TRBJ1-2
CASSRGTLNTGELFF,TGTGCCAGCTCACGAGGGACCTTGAACACCGGGGAGCTGTTTTTT,-,-,15,TRBV18,TRBJ2-2
CASSYSIAVDYGYTF,TGTGCCAGCAGTTACTCGATAGCGGTTGACTATGGCTACACCTTC,-,-,15,TRBV6-5,TRBJ1-2
CASSQDRASGSVNEQFF,TGTGCCAGCAGCCAAGATAGGGCTAGCGGGAGTGTTAATGAGCAGTTCTTC,-,TRBD2,17,TRBV4-2,TRBJ2-1
CASSLRSGTVNYGYTF,TGTGCCAGCAGCCTGCGATCAGGGACCGTGAACTATGGCTACACCTTC,-,-,16,TRBV5-6,TRBJ1-2
CASSLSLEFDEQYF,TGTGCCAGCAGCTTATCACTAGAGTTTGACGAGCAGTACTTC,-,-,14,TRBV11-2,TRBJ2-7